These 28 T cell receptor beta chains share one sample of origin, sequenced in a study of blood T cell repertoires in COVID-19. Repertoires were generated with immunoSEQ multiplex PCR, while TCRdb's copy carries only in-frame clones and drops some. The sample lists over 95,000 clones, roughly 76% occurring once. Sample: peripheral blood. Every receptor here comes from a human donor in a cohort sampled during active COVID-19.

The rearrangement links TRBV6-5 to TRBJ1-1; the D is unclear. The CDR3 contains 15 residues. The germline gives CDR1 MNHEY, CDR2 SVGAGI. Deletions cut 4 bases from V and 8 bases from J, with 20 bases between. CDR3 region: CASSSSGSRVFEAFF. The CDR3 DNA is TGTGCCAGCAGTTCGAGTGGTTCGAGGGTTTTCGAAGCTTTCTTT.

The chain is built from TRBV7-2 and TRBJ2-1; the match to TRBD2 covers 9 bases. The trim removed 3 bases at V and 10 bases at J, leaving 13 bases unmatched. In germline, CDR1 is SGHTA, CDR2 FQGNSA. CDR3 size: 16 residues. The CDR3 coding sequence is TGTGCCAGCAGCTTCCCCCCTAGCGGGGACCTCTGGGAGCAGTTCTTC. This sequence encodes CASSFPPSGDLWEQFF. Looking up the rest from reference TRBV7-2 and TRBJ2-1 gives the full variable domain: GAGVSQSPSNKVTEKGKDVELRCDPISGHTALYWYRQSLGQGLEFLIYFQGNSAPDKSGLPSDRFSAERTGGSVSTLTIQRTQQEDSAVYLCASSFPPSGDLWEQFFGPGTRLTVL.

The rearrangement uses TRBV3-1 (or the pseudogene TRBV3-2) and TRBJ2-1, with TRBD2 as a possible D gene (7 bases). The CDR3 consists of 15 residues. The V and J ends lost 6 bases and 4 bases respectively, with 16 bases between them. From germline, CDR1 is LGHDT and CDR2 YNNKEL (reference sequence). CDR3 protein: CASSGGGSVYNEQFF. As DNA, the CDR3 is TGTGCCAGCAGTGGGGGCGGGAGTGTGTACAATGAGCAGTTCTTC.

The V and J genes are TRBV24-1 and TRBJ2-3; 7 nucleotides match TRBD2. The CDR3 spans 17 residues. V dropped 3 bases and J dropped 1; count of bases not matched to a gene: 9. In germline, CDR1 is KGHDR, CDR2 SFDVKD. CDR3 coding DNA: TGTGCCACCAGTGATCTCATCCCAGCGGGACGCACAGATACGCAGTATTTT. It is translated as CATSDLIPAGRTDTQYF.

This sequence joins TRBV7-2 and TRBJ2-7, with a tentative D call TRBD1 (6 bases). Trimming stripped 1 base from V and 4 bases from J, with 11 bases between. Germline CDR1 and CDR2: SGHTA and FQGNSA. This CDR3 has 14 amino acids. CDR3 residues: CASSLGGQGYEQYF. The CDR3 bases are TGTGCCAGCAGCTTAGGGGGGCAAGGGTACGAGCAGTACTTC.

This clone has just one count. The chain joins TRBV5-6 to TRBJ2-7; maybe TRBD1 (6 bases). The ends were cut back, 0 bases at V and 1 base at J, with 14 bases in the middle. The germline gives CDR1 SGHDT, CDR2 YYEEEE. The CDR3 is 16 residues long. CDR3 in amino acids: CASSLGGWGRSYEQYF. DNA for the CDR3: TGTGCCAGCAGCTTGGGAGGCTGGGGGCGGTCCTACGAGCAGTACTTC.

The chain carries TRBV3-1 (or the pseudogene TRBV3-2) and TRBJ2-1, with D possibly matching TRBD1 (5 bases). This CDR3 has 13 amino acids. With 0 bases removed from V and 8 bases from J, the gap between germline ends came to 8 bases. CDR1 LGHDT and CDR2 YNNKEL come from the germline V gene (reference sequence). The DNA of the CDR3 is TGTGCCAGCAGCCAAGATAGGGGCGATGAGCAGTTCTTC. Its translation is CASSQDRGDEQFF.

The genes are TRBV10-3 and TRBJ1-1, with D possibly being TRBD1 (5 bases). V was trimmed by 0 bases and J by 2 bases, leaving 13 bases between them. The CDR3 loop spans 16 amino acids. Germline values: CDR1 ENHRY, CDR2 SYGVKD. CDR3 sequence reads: CAISESSAGPNTEAFF. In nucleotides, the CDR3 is TGTGCCATCAGTGAGTCGTCGGCAGGGCCAAACACTGAAGCTTTCTTT.

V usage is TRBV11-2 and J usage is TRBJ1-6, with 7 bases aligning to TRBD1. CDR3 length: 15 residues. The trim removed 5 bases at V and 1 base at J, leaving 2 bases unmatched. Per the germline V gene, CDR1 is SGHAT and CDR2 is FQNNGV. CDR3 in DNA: TGTGCCAGCAGCATGACAGGGTCCTATAATTCACCCCTCCACTTT. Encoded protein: CASSMTGSYNSPLHF.

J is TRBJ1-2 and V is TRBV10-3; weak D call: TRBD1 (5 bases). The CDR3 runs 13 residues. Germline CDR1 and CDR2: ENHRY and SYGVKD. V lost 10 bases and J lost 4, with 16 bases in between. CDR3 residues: CATYPPGGYGYTF. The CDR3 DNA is TGTGCCACCTACCCCCCGGGGGGCTATGGCTACACCTTC.

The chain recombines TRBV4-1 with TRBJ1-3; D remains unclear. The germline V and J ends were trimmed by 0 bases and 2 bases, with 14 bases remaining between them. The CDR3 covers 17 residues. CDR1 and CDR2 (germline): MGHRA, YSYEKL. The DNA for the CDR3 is TGCGCCAGCAGCCAAGATCTGGCGGGGTGGGCTGGAAACACCATATATTTT. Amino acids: CASSQDLAGWAGNTIYF.

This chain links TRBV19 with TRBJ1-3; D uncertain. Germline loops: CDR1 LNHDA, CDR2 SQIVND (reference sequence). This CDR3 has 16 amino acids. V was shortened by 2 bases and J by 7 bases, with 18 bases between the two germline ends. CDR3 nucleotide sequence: TGTGCCAGTAGTATACGTGCGGGAGTCAGGAGGAACACCATATATTTT. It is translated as CASSIRAGVRRNTIYF.

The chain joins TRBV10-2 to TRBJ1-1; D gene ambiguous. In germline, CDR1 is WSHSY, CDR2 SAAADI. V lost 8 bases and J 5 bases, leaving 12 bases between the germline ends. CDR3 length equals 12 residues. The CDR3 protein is CASWEDRTEAFF. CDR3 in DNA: TGCGCCAGCTGGGAGGATCGGACTGAAGCTTTCTTT.

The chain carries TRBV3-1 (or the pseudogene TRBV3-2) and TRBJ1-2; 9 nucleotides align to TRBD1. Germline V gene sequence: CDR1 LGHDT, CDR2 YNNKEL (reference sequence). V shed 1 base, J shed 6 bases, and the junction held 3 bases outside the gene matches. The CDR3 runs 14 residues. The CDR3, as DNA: TGTGCCAGCAGCCAAGCTGACAGGGGGAATGGCTACACCTTC. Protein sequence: CASSQADRGNGYTF.

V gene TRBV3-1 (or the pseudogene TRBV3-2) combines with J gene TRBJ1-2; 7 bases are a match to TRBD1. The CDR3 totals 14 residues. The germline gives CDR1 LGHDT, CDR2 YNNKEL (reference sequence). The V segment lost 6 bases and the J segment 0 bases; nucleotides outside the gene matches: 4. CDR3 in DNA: TGTGCCAGCAGTCCCGGGACAGCTAACTATGGCTACACCTTC. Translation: CASSPGTANYGYTF.

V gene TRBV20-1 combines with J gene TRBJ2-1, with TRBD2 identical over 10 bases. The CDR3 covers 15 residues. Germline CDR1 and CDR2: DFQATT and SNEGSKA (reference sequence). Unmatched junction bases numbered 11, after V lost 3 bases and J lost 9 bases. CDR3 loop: CSASAPSGGASEQFF. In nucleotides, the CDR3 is TGCAGTGCTAGTGCCCCCAGCGGGGGGGCAAGTGAGCAGTTCTTC.

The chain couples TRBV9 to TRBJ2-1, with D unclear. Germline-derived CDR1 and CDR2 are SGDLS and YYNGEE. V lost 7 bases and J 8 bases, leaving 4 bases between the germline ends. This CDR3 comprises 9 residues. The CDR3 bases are TGTGCCAGCGGGCATGAGCAGTTCTTC. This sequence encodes CASGHEQFF.

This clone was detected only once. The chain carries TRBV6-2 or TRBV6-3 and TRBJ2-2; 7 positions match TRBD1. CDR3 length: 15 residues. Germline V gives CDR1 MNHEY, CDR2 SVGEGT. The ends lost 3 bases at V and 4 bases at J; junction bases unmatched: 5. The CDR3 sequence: CASSYRGRVTGELFF. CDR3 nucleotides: TGTGCCAGCAGTTATAGGGGGCGCGTCACCGGGGAGCTGTTTTTT.

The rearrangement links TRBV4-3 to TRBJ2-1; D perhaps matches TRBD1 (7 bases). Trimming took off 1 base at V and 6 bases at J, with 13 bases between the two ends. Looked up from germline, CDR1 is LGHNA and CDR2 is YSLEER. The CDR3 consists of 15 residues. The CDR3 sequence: CASSQAGGLRNEQFF. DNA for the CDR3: TGCGCCAGCAGCCAAGCAGGGGGACTTCGCAATGAGCAGTTCTTC.

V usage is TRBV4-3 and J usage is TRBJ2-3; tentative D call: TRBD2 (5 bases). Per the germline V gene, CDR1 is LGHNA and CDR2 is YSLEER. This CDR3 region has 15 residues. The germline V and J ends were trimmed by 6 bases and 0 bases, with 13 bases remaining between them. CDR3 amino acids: CASRRIASSTDTQYF. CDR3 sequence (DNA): TGCGCCAGCAGGCGAATAGCGAGTAGCACAGATACGCAGTATTTT.

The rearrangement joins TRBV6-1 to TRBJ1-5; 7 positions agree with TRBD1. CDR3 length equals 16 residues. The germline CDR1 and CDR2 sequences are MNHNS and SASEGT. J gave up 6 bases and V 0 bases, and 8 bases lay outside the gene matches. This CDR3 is CASSEASRGYGQPQHF. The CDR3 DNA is TGTGCCAGCAGTGAAGCGTCCAGGGGGTATGGTCAGCCCCAGCATTTT.

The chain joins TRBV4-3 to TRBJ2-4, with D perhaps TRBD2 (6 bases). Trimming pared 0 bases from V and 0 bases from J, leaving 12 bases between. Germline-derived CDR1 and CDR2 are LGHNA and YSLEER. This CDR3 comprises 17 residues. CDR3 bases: TGCGCCAGCAGCCAAGATCGGGGGATCGGAGCCAAAAACATTCAGTACTTC. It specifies CASSQDRGIGAKNIQYF.

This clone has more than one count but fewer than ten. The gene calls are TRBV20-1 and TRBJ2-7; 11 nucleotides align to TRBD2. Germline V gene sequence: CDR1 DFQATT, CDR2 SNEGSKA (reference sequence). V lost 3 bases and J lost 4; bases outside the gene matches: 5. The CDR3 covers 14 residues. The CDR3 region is CSASTGTSGYEQYF. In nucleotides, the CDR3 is TGCAGTGCTAGTACCGGGACTAGCGGATACGAGCAGTACTTC.

In DNA, the CDR3 is TGTGCCAGCAGCCAAGTGGGACAGGCCCGCCACGAGCAGTACTTC. This translates into CASSQVGQARHEQYF. The V gene is TRBV14, the J gene TRBJ2-7; 8 positions agree with TRBD1. CDR1 and CDR2 from the germline V gene are SGHDN and FVKESK. V gave up 1 base and J gave up 5 bases; unmatched junction bases: 7. The CDR3 length is 15 residues.

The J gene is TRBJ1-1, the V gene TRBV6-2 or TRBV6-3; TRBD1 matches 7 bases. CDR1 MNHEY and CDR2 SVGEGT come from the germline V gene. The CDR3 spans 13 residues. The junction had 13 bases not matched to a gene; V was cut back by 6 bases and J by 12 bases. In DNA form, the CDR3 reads TGTGCCAGCAGACCTTCGGACAGGATCATGCCTTTCTTT. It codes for CASRPSDRIMPFF.

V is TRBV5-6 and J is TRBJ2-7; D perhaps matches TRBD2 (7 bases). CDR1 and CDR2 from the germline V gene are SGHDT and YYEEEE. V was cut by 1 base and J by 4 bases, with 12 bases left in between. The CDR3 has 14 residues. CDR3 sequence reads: CASSLQQGGYEQYF. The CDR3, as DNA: TGTGCCAGCAGCTTGCAACAGGGAGGGTACGAGCAGTACTTC. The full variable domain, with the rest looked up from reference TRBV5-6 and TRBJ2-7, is DAGVTQSPTHLIKTRGQQVTLRCSPKSGHDTVSWYQQALGQGPQFIFQYYEEEERQRGNFPDRFSGHQFPNYSSELNVNALLLGDSALYLCASSLQQGGYEQYFGPGTRLTVT.

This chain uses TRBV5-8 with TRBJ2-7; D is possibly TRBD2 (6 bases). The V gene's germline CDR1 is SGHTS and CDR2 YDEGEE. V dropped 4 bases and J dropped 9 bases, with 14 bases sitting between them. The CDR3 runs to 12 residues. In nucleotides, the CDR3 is TGTGCCAGCAGCCCGGGACTTGAAGGGCAGTACTTC. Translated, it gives CASSPGLEGQYF.

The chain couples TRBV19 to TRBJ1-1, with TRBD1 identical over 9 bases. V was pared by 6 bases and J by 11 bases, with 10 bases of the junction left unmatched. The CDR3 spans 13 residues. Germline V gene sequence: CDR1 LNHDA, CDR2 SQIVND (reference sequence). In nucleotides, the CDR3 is TGTGCCAGTAGCACCCAATGGGACAGGGTTGCTTTCTTT. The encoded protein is CASSTQWDRVAFF. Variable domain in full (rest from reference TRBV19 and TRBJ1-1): DGGITQSPKYLFRKEGQNVTLSCEQNLNHDAMYWYRQDPGQGLRLIYYSQIVNDFQKGDIAEGYSVSREKKESFPLTVTSAQKNPTAFYLCASSTQWDRVAFFGQGTRLTVV.